Listed below are T cell receptor beta chains from one sample, sequenced in a study of cytomegalovirus exposure and HLA in healthy donors. Assay used: immunoSEQ multiplex PCR; TCRdb lists only in-frame clones, some missing. Among fewer than 25,000 clones listed, around 80% were seen once. Sequenced input: PBMCs. The source is a human donor in good health. Both conserved end residues are part of each CDR3. Fields, in order: J gene, clone size, V gene, D gene, CDR3 protein, CDR3 DNA. The D gene is left open where the match is weak. Where a row states a size, it is once, few, many or the class of an expanded clone; other rows omit it.

>TRBJ1-2|.|TRBV6-5|.
CASSEASNYGYTF
TGTGCCAGCAGTGAAGCGTCCAACTATGGCTACACCTTC
>TRBJ2-1|.|TRBV11-2|TRBD2
CASSFRTSGGQDEQFF
TGTGCCAGCAGCTTTAGGACTAGCGGGGGCCAGGATGAGCAGTTCTTC
>TRBJ1-3|.|TRBV7-9|TRBD1
CASSLPTPQGAGNTIYF
TGTGCCAGCAGCTTACCGACCCCACAGGGGGCTGGAAACACCATATATTTT
>TRBJ1-5|.|TRBV25-1|.
CASSEFGGAQPQHF
TGTGCCAGCAGTGAATTTGGGGGGGCTCAGCCCCAGCATTTT
>TRBJ2-3|.|TRBV14|.
CASSQDPGPVTDTQYF
TGTGCCAGCAGCCAAGATCCTGGTCCAGTCACAGATACGCAGTATTTT
>TRBJ2-3|.|TRBV27|TRBD2
CASSFGLAGGQDTQYF
TGTGCCAGCAGTTTTGGGCTAGCGGGGGGGCAAGATACGCAGTATTTT
>TRBJ2-1|.|TRBV7-2|TRBD2
CVSSIGLAGGNEQFF
TGTGTCAGCAGCATTGGACTAGCGGGCGGCAATGAGCAGTTCTTC
>TRBJ2-3|.|TRBV2|.
CASSEEGGLDTDTQYF
TGTGCCAGCAGTGAAGAGGGAGGACTGGACACAGATACGCAGTATTTT
>TRBJ1-1|.|TRBV6-1|.
CASSEAGAIQAFF
TGTGCCAGCAGTGAAGCAGGGGCCATTCAAGCTTTCTTT
>TRBJ1-5|once|TRBV5-5|.
CASSARVGTTSNQPQHF
TGTGCCAGCAGCGCGAGGGTAGGAACCACTAGCAATCAGCCCCAGCATTTT
>TRBJ1-1|.|TRBV27|.
CASSFTSAGEAFF
TGTGCCAGCAGTTTTACATCCGCGGGGGAAGCTTTCTTT
>TRBJ1-3|.|TRBV12-5|.
CASGLRVGGRFSGNTIYF
TGTGCTAGTGGTTTGCGGGTTGGCGGTAGGTTCTCTGGAAACACCATATATTTT
>TRBJ1-6|.|TRBV4-2|.
CASSPGLNAGSPLHF
TGTGCCAGCAGCCCTGGACTTAATGCGGGGTCACCCCTCCACTTT
>TRBJ1-2|once|TRBV11-2|TRBD1
CASSLDRQGANGYTF
TGTGCCAGCAGCTTAGACAGACAGGGGGCCAATGGCTACACCTTC
>TRBJ2-1|.|TRBV29-1|TRBD1
CSVALGGPSSYNEQFF
TGCAGCGTTGCTTTAGGGGGCCCTAGCTCCTACAATGAGCAGTTCTTC
>TRBJ1-2|.|TRBV7-9|TRBD1
CASSPVGTGYGYTF
TGTGCCAGCAGCCCTGTCGGGACAGGGTACGGCTACACCTTC
>TRBJ2-1|.|TRBV29-1|.
CSVDNRPEPFF
TGCAGCGTTGATAACAGGCCAGAGCCGTTCTTC
>TRBJ2-7|.|TRBV18|.
CANSPARYEQYF
TGTGCCAACTCACCCGCGAGGTATGAGCAGTACTTC
>TRBJ1-4|.|TRBV5-5|.
CASSSNIAGGKLFF
TGTGCCAGCAGCTCTAACATAGCTGGTGGAAAACTGTTTTTT
>TRBJ1-2|.|TRBV7-9|TRBD1
CASSNTGTEGRYGYTF
TGTGCCAGCAGCAATACAGGGACAGAAGGGCGCTATGGCTACACCTTC
>TRBJ2-7|.|TRBV18|.
CASSPPLWEDYEQYF
TGTGCCAGCTCACCACCTCTGTGGGAGGACTACGAGCAGTACTTC
>TRBJ1-1|.|TRBV12-1|.
CASSSDRGRTEAFF
TGTGCCAGCAGCTCGGACAGGGGGCGCACTGAAGCTTTCTTT
>TRBJ1-2|.|TRBV27|TRBD1
CASGPGGVYGYTF
TGTGCCAGCGGACCAGGGGGTGTCTATGGCTACACCTTC
>TRBJ1-3|.|TRBV19|.
CASSTQAMTGNTIYF
TGTGCCAGTAGTACTCAAGCGATGACTGGAAACACCATATATTTT
>TRBJ2-1|.|TRBV27|TRBD1
CASSHRGDYNEQFF
TGTGCCAGCAGCCACAGGGGAGACTACAATGAGCAGTTCTTC
>TRBJ2-1|.|TRBV9|.
CASTPEVGLRNEQFF
TGTGCCAGCACCCCGGAGGTAGGCCTACGCAATGAGCAGTTCTTC
>TRBJ2-2|.|TRBV5-1|TRBD1
CASSLRQGDTGELFF
TGCGCCAGCAGCTTGCGACAGGGGGACACCGGGGAGCTGTTTTTT
>TRBJ1-2|.|TRBV6-5|.
CASSYSDAGAGYTF
TGTGCCAGCAGTTACTCGGACGCAGGGGCTGGCTACACCTTC
>TRBJ2-1|.|TRBV5-1|TRBD2
CASKLAGLAFNEQFF
TGCGCCAGCAAACTTGCCGGACTAGCCTTCAATGAGCAGTTCTTC
>TRBJ2-4|.|TRBV7-2|.
CASSRGWGVGNIQYF
TGTGCCAGCAGCCGGGGGTGGGGGGTAGGAAACATTCAGTACTTC
>TRBJ2-7|.|TRBV7-2|TRBD1
CASSLDREWYEQYF
TGTGCCAGCAGCCTAGACAGGGAGTGGTACGAGCAGTACTTC
>TRBJ2-1|.|TRBV10-1|.
CASSELTLTGDEQFF
TGCGCCAGCAGTGAGCTCACGTTGACCGGAGATGAGCAGTTCTTC
>TRBJ1-4|few|TRBV2|TRBD1
CAITTGAATNEKLFF
TGTGCCATCACGACAGGGGCTGCAACTAATGAAAAACTGTTTTTT
>TRBJ1-1|.|TRBV5-6|.
CASSFGPGLTEAFF
.
>TRBJ1-5|.|TRBV7-9|TRBD1
CASSSNFGTGDQPQHF
TGTGCCAGCAGCTCGAATTTTGGGACAGGGGATCAGCCCCAGCATTTT
>TRBJ1-5|.|TRBV19|.
CASSREAQPQHF
TGTGCCAGTTCCCGAGAGGCGCAGCCCCAGCATTTT
>TRBJ2-2|.|TRBV2|TRBD2
CASSLSPTSGRPANTGELFF
TGTGCCAGCAGCCTCTCTCCGACTAGCGGGAGGCCCGCGAACACCGGGGAGCTGTTTTTT
>TRBJ2-2|.|TRBV4-1|TRBD2
CASSQDRASGGNTGELFF
TGCGCCAGCAGCCAAGATCGGGCTAGCGGGGGTAACACCGGGGAGCTGTTTTTT
>TRBJ1-2|.|TRBV7-2|TRBD1
CASSSGQGITNYGYTF
TGTGCCAGCAGCTCCGGACAGGGGATAACCAACTATGGCTACACCTTC
>TRBJ2-1|.|TRBV10-2|.
CASQLSKGVAYNEQFF
TGCGCCAGCCAATTATCTAAAGGGGTCGCCTACAATGAGCAGTTCTTC
>TRBJ2-5|.|TRBV6-5|TRBD1
CASSKGDRQETQYF
TGTGCCAGCAGTAAGGGGGACAGACAAGAGACCCAGTACTTC
>TRBJ2-2|.|TRBV7-2|.
CASSFPLNTGELFF
TGTGCCAGCAGCTTCCCCCTGAACACCGGGGAGCTGTTTTTT
>TRBJ2-3|.|TRBV6-1|.
CAIHRDPTDTQYF
TGTGCCATCCACAGGGATCCCACAGATACGCAGTATTTT
>TRBJ1-2|.|TRBV18|TRBD1
CASSPLLDRGYGYTF
TGTGCCAGCTCACCACTTTTGGACAGGGGCTATGGCTACACCTTC
>TRBJ2-2|.|TRBV4-2|TRBD2
CASSQDPAGEPTGELFF
TGTGCCAGCAGCCAAGATCCAGCGGGGGAGCCCACCGGGGAGCTGTTTTTT
>TRBJ2-5|.|TRBV29-1|.
CSVAWRSETQYF
TGCAGCGTTGCATGGAGATCAGAGACCCAGTACTTC
>TRBJ1-1|.|TRBV9|.
CASSVVQNTEAFF
TGTGCCAGCAGCGTAGTTCAGAACACTGAAGCTTTCTTT
>TRBJ1-1|.|TRBV6-1|.
CASSEVAVNTEAFF
TGTGCCAGCAGTGAAGTGGCGGTGAACACTGAAGCTTTCTTT
>TRBJ1-1|.|TRBV7-9|.
CASSSTGHRNTEAFF
TGTGCCAGCAGCTCAACGGGACACCGGAACACTGAAGCTTTCTTT
>TRBJ1-1|.|TRBV7-2|.
CASSGGGGINTEAFF
TGTGCCAGCTCGGGAGGAGGGGGGATAAACACTGAAGCTTTCTTT
>TRBJ2-2|.|TRBV5-1|.
CASSGPSGELFF
TGCGCCAGCTCTGGGCCGTCCGGGGAGCTGTTTTTT